These T cell receptor beta chains were read from a single sample in a study of blood T cell repertoires in COVID-19. Assay used: immunoSEQ multiplex PCR; TCRdb lists only in-frame clones, some missing. The sample holds approximately 100,000 clones, approximately 91% seen once. The sample consisted of peripheral blood. These receptors originate from a man aged 50-59 years with acute or convalescent COVID-19. Both conserved end residues are part of each CDR3. Each record gives: clone size, V gene, D gene, J gene, CDR3 protein, CDR3 DNA. The D gene is left open where the match is weak. Rows give clone size only sometimes, using once, few, many, or a class for an expanded clone.

-	TRBV5-1	-	TRBJ1-2	CASSLGGEGNGYTF	TGCGCCAGCAGCTTGGGGGGAGAAGGGAATGGCTACACCTTC
-	TRBV4-2	TRBD1	TRBJ1-2	CASSHTQGARGYTF	TGTGCCAGCAGCCATACCCAGGGGGCGCGGGGCTACACCTTC
-	TRBV25-1	TRBD1	TRBJ1-5	CASRGQGNNQPQHF	TGTGCCAGCAGGGGACAGGGGAACAATCAGCCCCAGCATTTT
-	TRBV7-9	TRBD2	TRBJ2-7	CASRGTSGRAYEQYF	TGTGCCAGCAGGGGGACTAGCGGGAGGGCCTACGAGCAGTACTTC
-	TRBV12-5	TRBD1	TRBJ2-1	CASDRAYNEQFF	TGTGCTAGCGACAGGGCATACAATGAGCAGTTCTTC
-	TRBV5-4	-	TRBJ1-5	CASSLVGEKPQHF	TGTGCCAGCAGCTTGGTCGGGGAAAAGCCCCAGCATTTT
-	TRBV9	-	TRBJ2-3	CASSVWTNRPDTQYF	TGTGCCAGCAGCGTATGGACTAATCGTCCAGATACGCAGTATTTT
-	TRBV2	TRBD2	TRBJ2-1	CASSELGGGAYNEQFF	TGTGCCAGCAGTGAACTCGGCGGGGGGGCCTACAATGAGCAGTTCTTC
-	TRBV7-8	TRBD2	TRBJ2-2	CASSTTGTSGGPTGELFF	TGTGCCAGCAGCACGACCGGGACTAGCGGGGGGCCCACCGGGGAGCTGTTTTTT
once	TRBV19	TRBD1	TRBJ2-3	CASRRTGGGTDTQYF	TGTGCCAGTAGGAGGACAGGGGGCGGAACAGATACGCAGTATTTT
-	TRBV3-1/TRBV3-2	-	TRBJ2-3	CASSRARDTQYF	TGTGCCAGCAGCCGGGCCCGGGATACGCAGTATTTT
-	TRBV3-1/TRBV3-2	-	TRBJ1-1	CASSQEGAAWEAFF	TGTGCCAGCAGCCAAGAAGGAGCTGCTTGGGAGGCTTTCTTT
-	TRBV5-5	-	TRBJ1-2	CASSPDSNYGYTF	TGTGCCAGCAGCCCGGACAGTAACTATGGCTACACCTTC
-	TRBV10-3	TRBD2	TRBJ2-1	CAISVSGGTDYEQFF	TGTGCCATCAGCGTTAGCGGGGGGACGGATTATGAGCAGTTCTTC
-	TRBV29-1	-	TRBJ2-7	CSVEVEPLGEQYF	TGCAGCGTTGAAGTCGAGCCACTCGGCGAGCAGTACTTC
few	TRBV9	TRBD1	TRBJ1-1	CASSVGTANTEAFF	TGTGCCAGCAGCGTCGGGACAGCGAACACTGAAGCTTTCTTT
-	TRBV29-1	-	TRBJ2-5	CSVPGAELQETQYF	TGCAGCGTTCCAGGAGCGGAACTCCAAGAGACCCAGTACTTC
-	TRBV15	TRBD1	TRBJ1-2	CATSRLTGVVGYTF	TGTGCCACCAGCAGACTAACAGGGGTAGTTGGCTACACCTTC
-	TRBV24-1	-	TRBJ1-1	CATRGGGAGNTEAFF	TGTGCCACCAGGGGAGGAGGAGCGGGGAACACTGAAGCTTTCTTT
-	TRBV6-5	TRBD1	TRBJ1-1	CASSLQGTGEAFF	TGTGCCAGCAGTCTACAGGGGACCGGCGAAGCTTTCTTT
-	TRBV19	TRBD1	TRBJ1-5	CASNPTGGANQPQHF	TGTGCCAGTAATCCGACAGGGGGGGCCAATCAGCCCCAGCATTTT
-	TRBV5-1	TRBD1	TRBJ2-5	CASSRGQTAGQETQYF	TGCGCCAGCAGCAGGGGACAGACGGCTGGGCAAGAGACCCAGTACTTC
-	TRBV5-1	-	TRBJ1-3	CASSLAPNSGNTIYF	TGCGCCAGCAGCTTGGCCCCCAACTCTGGAAACACCATATATTTT
-	TRBV3-1/TRBV3-2	-	TRBJ2-5	CASAVGLDWETQYF	TGTGCCAGCGCCGTTGGCCTAGATTGGGAGACCCAGTACTTC
medium-sized	TRBV19	-	TRBJ2-3	CASSIGAGEVDTQYF	TGTGCCAGTAGTATAGGAGCCGGGGAGGTAGATACGCAGTATTTT
-	TRBV28	TRBD1	TRBJ2-5	CASSPIGQGWKETQYF	TGTGCCAGCAGTCCTATCGGACAGGGGTGGAAAGAGACCCAGTACTTC
-	TRBV18	-	TRBJ1-1	CASSPLQGLLNTEAFF	TGTGCCAGCTCACCCCTACAAGGACTCCTGAACACTGAAGCTTTCTTT
-	TRBV5-1	TRBD1	TRBJ1-2	CASSFGTGELGGYTF	TGCGCCAGCAGCTTCGGGACAGGTGAATTAGGTGGCTACACCTTC
-	TRBV7-9	-	TRBJ1-5	CASSPGGNQPQHF	TGTGCCAGCAGCCCCGGGGGGAATCAGCCCCAGCATTTT